This record looks at one T cell receptor beta chain sequence and its context. Before they entered the study, exposed participants had met a COVID-19 case within 2 weeks. In the authors' workflow: The assay estimated nucleated cells by amplifying reference gene primers. Only in-frame clones appear in the TCRdb table, and some are missing; sequencing was by immunoSEQ multiplex PCR. Clonal size and the V and J genes are those of that table, whereas D and trimming came from the DNA. Of 300,000 to 450,000 clones listed, roughly 86% are singletons. The CDR3 sequence is 14 residues long. Deletions cut 2 bases from V and 0 bases from J, with 6 bases between. The germline CDR1 and CDR2 sequences are SGHDT and YYEEEE. The source of the sample is a study of blood T cell repertoires in COVID-19. Across the whole study: Some COVID-19 samples were acute and others convalescent; all came from the United States, Italy and Spain. In each case, the material was cDNA or gDNA derived from T cells, B-cell-depleted T cells, or PBMCs.

The sample comprised PBMCs or T cells enriched from blood (not recorded which). The receptor comes from a woman younger than 45 who had been exposed to COVID-19. This sequence joins TRBV5-6 and TRBJ2-1; a weak D match, TRBD2 (5 bases). The CDR3 nucleotides are TGTGCCAGCAGCTTAGCGGTCTCCTACAATGAGCAGTTCTTC. The encoded protein is CASSLAVSYNEQFF.